This T cell receptor beta chain was recovered during a study of blood T cell repertoires in COVID-19. Overall study: PBMCs, B-cell-depleted T cells, or T cells provided the cDNA or gDNA that made up the material.

Clones were sequenced by immunoSEQ multiplex PCR, and TCRdb holds only the in-frame ones, with some missing. Found here are about 71,000 clones, about nine tenths of them singletons; the top ten hold around 5%. V gave up 6 bases and J gave up 0 bases, with 17 bases separating them. The length of the CDR3 is 16 residues. The germline V gene has CDR1 KGHSH and CDR2 LQKENI. This clone occurred once. The sample was peripheral blood. This TCR came from a woman younger than 30 with acute or convalescent COVID-19. The V and J genes are TRBV18 and TRBJ2-5; D possibly corresponds to TRBD1 (6 bases). CDR3 in amino acids: CASSRARGMYQETQYF. The DNA of the CDR3 is TGTGCCAGCTCCCGGGCGAGGGGGATGTACCAAGAGACCCAGTACTTC.